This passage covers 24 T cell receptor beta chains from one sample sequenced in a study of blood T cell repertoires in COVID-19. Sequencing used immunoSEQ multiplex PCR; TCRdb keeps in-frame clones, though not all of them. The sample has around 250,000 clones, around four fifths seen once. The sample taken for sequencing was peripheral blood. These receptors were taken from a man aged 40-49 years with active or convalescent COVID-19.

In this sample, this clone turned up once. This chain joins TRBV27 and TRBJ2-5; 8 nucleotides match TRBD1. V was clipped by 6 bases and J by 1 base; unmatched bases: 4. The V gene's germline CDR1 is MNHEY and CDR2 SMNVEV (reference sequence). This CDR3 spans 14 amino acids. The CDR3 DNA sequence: TGTGCCAGCAGCCTGGACAGGGCCCAAGAGACCCAGTACTTC. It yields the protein CASSLDRAQETQYF.

The CDR3 nucleotides read TGTGCCAGCTCACCGGGGACAGGGATGTACACTGAAGCTTTCTTT. Translated, it gives CASSPGTGMYTEAFF. The chain uses TRBV18 and TRBJ1-1, with 9 bases lining up with TRBD1. V dropped 3 bases and J dropped 3; count of bases not matched to a gene: 5. Germline CDR1 and CDR2: KGHSH and LQKENI. This CDR3 comprises 15 residues.

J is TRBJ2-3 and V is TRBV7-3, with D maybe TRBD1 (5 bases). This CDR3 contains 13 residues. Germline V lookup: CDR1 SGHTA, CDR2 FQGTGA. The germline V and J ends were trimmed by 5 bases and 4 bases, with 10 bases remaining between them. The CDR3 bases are TGTGCCAGCAGCCCCAGGGTGGCAGATACGCAGTATTTT. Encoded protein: CASSPRVADTQYF.

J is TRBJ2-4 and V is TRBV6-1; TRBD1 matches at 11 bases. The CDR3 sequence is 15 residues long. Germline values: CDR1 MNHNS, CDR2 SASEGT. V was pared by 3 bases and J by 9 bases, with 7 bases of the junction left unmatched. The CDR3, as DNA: TGTGCCAGCAGTGATCTTGGACAGGGGGCGGGCATTCAGTACTTC. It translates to CASSDLGQGAGIQYF.

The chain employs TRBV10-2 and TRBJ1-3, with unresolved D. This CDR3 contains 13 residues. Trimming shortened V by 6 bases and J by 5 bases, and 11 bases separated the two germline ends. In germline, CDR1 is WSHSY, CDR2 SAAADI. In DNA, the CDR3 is TGCGCCAGCAGGGAGACTAACCGAAACACCATATATTTT. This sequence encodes CASRETNRNTIYF.

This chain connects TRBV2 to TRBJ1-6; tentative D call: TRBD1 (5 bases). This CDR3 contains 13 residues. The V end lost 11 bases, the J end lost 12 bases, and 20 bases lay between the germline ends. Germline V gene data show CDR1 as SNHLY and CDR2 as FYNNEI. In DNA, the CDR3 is TGTGCCGGGAAAGGGACCGGGAGACTACCCCTCCACTTT. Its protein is CAGKGTGRLPLHF.

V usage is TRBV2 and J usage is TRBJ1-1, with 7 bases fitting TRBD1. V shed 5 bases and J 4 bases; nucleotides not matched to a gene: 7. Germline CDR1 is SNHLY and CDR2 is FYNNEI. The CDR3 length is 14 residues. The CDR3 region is CASSKTGRSTEAFF. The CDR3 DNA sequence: TGTGCCAGCAGTAAGACAGGGAGGAGCACTGAAGCTTTCTTT. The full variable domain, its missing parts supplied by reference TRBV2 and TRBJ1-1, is EPEVTQTPSHQVTQMGQEVILRCVPISNHLYFYWYRQILGQKVEFLVSFYNNEISEKSEIFDDQFSVERPDGSNFTLKIRSTKLEDSAMYFCASSKTGRSTEAFFGQGTRLTVV.

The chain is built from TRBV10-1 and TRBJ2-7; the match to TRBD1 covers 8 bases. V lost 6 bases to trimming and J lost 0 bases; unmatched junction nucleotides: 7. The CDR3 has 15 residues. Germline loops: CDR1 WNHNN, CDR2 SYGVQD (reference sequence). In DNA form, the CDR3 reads TGCGCCAGCAGACTAAGACAGGGGAGCTCCTACGAGCAGTACTTC. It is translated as CASRLRQGSSYEQYF.

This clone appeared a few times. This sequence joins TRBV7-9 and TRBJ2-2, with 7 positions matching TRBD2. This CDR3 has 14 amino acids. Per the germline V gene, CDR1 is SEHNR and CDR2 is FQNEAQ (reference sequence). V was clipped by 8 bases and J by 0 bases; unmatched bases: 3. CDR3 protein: CASGRGSNTGELFF. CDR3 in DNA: TGTGCCAGCGGGCGGGGGTCGAACACCGGGGAGCTGTTTTTT.

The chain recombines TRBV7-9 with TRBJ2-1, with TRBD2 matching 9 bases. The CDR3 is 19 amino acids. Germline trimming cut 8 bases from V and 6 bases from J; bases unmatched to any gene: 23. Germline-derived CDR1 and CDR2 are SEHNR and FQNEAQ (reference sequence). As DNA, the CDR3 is TGTGCCAGCCACGTGGAGGCGGGAGGGTCCCTGTTTCATCTCAATGAGCAGTTCTTC. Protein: CASHVEAGGSLFHLNEQFF.

The CDR3 DNA sequence: TGTGCCAGCAGCTTATCGAGCTTTGGCCCAGGACAGGGGACCTACGAGCAGTACTTC. This sequence encodes CASSLSSFGPGQGTYEQYF. The V gene is TRBV7-2, the J gene TRBJ2-7, with TRBD1 matching 9 bases. Germline CDR1 reads SGHTA; CDR2 reads FQGNSA. V lost 2 bases, J lost 2 bases, and 16 bases stayed unmatched. This CDR3 spans 19 amino acids.

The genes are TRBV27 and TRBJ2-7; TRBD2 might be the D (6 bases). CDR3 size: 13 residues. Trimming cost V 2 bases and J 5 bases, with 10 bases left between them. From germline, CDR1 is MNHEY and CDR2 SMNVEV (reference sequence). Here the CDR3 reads CASSLPGRNEQYF. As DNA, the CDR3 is TGTGCCAGCAGTTTACCGGGGAGGAACGAGCAGTACTTC.

Written as DNA, the CDR3 is TGTGCCAGCAGCTTAGGCCGTGGAGGGCTCAACACAGATACGCAGTATTTT. This translates into CASSLGRGGLNTDTQYF. The J gene is TRBJ2-3, the V gene TRBV7-9; a possible D gene is TRBD2 (6 bases). This CDR3 region has 17 residues. V was cut by 1 base and J by 2 bases, with 16 bases left in between. Germline V lookup: CDR1 SEHNR, CDR2 FQNEAQ (reference sequence).

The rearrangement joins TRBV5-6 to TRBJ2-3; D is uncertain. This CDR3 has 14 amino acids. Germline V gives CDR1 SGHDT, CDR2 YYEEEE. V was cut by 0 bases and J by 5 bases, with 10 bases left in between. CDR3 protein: CASSLDSPRDTQYF. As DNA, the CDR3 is TGTGCCAGCAGCTTGGATAGCCCCAGAGATACGCAGTATTTT.

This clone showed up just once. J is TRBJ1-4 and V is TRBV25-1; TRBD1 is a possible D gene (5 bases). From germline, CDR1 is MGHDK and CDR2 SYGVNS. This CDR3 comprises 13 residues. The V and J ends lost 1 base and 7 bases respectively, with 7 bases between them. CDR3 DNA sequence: TGTGCCAGCAGTGAATGGGGGGGTGAAAAACTGTTTTTT. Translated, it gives CASSEWGGEKLFF. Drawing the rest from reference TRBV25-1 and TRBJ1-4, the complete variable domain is EADIYQTPRYLVIGTGKKITLECSQTMGHDKMYWYQQDPGMELHLIHYSYGVNSTEKGDLSSESTVSRIRTEHFPLTLESARPSHTSQYLCASSEWGGEKLFFGSGTQLSVL.

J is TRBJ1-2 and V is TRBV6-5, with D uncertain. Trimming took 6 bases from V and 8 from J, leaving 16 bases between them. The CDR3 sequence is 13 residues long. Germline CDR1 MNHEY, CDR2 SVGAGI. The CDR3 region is CASSPSGTRGYTF. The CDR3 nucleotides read TGTGCCAGCAGCCCCTCAGGCACTCGGGGCTACACCTTC.

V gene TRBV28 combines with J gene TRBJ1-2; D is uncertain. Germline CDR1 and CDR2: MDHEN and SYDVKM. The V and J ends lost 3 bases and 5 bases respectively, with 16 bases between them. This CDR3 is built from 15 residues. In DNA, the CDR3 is TGTGCCAGCAGTTTTGTAAGGAGAGGCGGGTATGGCTACACCTTC. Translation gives CASSFVRRGGYGYTF.

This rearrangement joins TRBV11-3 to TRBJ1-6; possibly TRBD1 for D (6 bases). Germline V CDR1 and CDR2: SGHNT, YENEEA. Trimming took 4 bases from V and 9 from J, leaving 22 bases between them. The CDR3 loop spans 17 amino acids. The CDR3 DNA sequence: TGTGCCAGCAGCTGGATTGGTACCGGGGGGCGGCGTTCACCCCTCCACTTT. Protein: CASSWIGTGGRRSPLHF.

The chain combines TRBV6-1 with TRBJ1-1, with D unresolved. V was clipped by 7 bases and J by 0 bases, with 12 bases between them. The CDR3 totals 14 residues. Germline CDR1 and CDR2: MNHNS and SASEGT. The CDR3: CASIERGLNTEAFF. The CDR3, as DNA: TGTGCCAGCATCGAACGGGGATTGAACACTGAAGCTTTCTTT.

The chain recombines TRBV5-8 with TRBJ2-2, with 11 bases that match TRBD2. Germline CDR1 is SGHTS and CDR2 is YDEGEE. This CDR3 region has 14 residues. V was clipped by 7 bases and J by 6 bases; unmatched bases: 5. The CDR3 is CASGRLAGSGELFF. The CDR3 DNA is TGTGCCAGCGGGAGACTAGCGGGGTCCGGGGAGCTGTTTTTT. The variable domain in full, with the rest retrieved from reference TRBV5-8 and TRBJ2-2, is EAGVTQSPTHLIKTRGQQATLRCSPISGHTSVYWYQQALGLGLQFLLWYDEGEERNRGNFPPRFSGRQFPNYSSELNVNALELEDSALYLCASGRLAGSGELFFGEGSRLTVL.

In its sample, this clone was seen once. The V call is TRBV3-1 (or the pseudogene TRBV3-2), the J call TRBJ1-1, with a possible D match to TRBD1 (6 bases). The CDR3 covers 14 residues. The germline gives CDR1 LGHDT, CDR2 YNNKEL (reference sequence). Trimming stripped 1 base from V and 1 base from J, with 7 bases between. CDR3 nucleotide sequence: TGTGCCAGCAGCCAAGTGGGACAGAACACTGAAGCTTTCTTT. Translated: CASSQVGQNTEAFF.

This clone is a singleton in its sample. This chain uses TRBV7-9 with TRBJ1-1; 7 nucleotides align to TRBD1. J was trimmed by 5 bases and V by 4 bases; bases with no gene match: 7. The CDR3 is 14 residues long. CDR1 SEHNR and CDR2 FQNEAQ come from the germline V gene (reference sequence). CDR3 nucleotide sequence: TGTGCCAGCAGCTCGCAGGGGGTTGGTACTGAAGCTTTCTTT. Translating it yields CASSSQGVGTEAFF. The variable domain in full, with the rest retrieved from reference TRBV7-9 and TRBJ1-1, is DTGVSQNPRHKITKRGQNVTFRCDPISEHNRLYWYRQTLGQGPEFLTYFQNEAQLEKSRLLSDRFSAERPKGSFSTLEIQRTEQGDSAMYLCASSSQGVGTEAFFGQGTRLTVV.

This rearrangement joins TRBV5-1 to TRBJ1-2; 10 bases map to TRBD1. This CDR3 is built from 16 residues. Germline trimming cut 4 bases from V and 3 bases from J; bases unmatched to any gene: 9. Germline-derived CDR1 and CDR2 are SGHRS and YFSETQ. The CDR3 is CASSRPGTGVDYGYTF. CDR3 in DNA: TGCGCCAGCAGCCGCCCAGGGACAGGGGTAGACTATGGCTACACCTTC. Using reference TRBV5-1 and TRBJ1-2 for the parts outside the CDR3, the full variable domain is KAGVTQTPRYLIKTRGQQVTLSCSPISGHRSVSWYQQTPGQGLQFLFEYFSETQRNKGNFPGRFSGRQFSNSRSEMNVSTLELGDSALYLCASSRPGTGVDYGYTFGSGTRLTVV.

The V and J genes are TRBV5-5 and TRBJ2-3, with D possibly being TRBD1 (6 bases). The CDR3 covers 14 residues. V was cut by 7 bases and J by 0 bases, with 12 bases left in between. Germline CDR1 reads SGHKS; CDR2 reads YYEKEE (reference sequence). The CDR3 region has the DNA TGTGCCAGCGGGTCAGGGGATAGCACAGATACGCAGTATTTT. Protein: CASGSGDSTDTQYF.